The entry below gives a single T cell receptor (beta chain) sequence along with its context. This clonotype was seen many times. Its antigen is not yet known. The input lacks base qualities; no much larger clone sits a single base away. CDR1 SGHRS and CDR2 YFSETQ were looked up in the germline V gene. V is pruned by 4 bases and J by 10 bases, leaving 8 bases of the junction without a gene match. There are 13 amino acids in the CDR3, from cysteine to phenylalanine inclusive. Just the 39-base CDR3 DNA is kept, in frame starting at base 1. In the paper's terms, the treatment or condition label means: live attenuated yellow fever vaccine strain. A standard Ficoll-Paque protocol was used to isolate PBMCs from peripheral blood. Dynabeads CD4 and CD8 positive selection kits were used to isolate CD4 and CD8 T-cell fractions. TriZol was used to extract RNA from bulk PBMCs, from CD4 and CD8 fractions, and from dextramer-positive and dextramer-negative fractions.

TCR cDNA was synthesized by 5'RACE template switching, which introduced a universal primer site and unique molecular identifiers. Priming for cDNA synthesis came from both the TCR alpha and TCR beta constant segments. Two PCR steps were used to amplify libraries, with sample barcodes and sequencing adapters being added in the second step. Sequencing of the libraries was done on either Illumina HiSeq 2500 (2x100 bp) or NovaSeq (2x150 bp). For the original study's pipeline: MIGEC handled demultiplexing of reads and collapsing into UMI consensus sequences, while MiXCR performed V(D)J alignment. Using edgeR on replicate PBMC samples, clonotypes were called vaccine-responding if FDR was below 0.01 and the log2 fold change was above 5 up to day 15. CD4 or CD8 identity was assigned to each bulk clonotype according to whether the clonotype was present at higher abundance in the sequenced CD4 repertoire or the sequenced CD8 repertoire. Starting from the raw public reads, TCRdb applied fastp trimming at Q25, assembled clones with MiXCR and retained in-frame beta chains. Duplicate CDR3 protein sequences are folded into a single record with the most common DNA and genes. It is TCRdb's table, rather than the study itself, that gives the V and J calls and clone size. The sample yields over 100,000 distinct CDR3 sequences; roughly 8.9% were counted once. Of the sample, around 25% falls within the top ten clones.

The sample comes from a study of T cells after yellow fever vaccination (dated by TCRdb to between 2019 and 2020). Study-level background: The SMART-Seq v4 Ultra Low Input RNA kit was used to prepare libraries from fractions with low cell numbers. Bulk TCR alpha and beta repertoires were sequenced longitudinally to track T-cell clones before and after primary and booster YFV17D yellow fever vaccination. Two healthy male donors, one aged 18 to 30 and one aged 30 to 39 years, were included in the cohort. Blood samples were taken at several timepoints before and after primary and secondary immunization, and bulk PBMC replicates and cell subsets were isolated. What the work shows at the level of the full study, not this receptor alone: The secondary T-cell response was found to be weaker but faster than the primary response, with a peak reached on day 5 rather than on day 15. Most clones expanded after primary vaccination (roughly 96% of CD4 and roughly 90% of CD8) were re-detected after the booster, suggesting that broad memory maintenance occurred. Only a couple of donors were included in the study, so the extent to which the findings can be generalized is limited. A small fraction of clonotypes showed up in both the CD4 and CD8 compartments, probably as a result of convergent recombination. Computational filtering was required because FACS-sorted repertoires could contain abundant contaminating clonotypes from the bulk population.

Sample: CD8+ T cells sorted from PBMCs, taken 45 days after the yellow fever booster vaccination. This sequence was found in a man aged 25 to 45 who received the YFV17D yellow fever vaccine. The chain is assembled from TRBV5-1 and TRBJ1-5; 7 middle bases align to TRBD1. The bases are TGCGCCAGCAGCCAAGGGGGCGCGACACCCCAGCATTTT. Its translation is CASSQGGATPQHF.